This entry describes one T cell receptor beta chain. This clonotype was recorded many times. What this receptor recognizes is not known. The junction differs from germline at one of its ends, possibly a read error. Taken from cysteine to phenylalanine, the CDR3 has 15 residues. The kept DNA is CDR3 alone, 45 bases in frame from the first base. The germline V gene supplies CDR1 SGDLS and CDR2 YYNGEE. The sample is drawn from a study of Graves' ophthalmopathy and Graves' hyperthyroidism listed by TCRdb under 2018. The study in broad terms: Peripheral blood was collected before any treatment was given, at the time of initial diagnosis. The study used TCR beta repertoire signatures to distinguish Graves' ophthalmopathy from Graves' hyperthyroidism and to predict progression to ophthalmopathy. In total, 135 blood samples were TCR-sequenced: some 43 ophthalmopathy, about 75 hyperthyroidism and approximately 17 hyperthyroidism-to-ophthalmopathy patients. A discovery set of 100 or so patients (roughly 41 ophthalmopathy, 55 to 65 stable hyperthyroidism) was enrolled to explore V-J signatures distinguishing ophthalmopathy from hyperthyroidism. An independent validation cohort comprised 18 hyperthyroidism patients and over 15 patients who later progressed from hyperthyroidism to ophthalmopathy. In roughly six hyperthyroidism patients, the T-cell repertoires found in thyroid tissue were compared with those found in blood. Once sampling was done, hyperthyroidism patients were given methimazole at a starting dose of 30 mg daily, while ophthalmopathy patients were given high-dose intravenous methylprednisolone. The 85 to 100 discovery patients were randomly split 7:3 into training and test sets. What the study reported, not specific to this receptor: In validation, the model predicted ophthalmopathy progression with 70.59% sensitivity and about 73% specificity; fewer than 15 predicted patients were CT-confirmed with GO in a median of approximately 6.5 months. Among expanded thyroid clonotypes with frequency above 0.001, most also showed up in blood, which suggests that blood repertoires may reflect the thyroid immune response. Ophthalmopathy was separated from stable hyperthyroidism by the 13-signature model with 85% to 90% sensitivity and 81% to 83% specificity in cross-validation and with 80%/75% in the test set. Sample size was not predetermined statistically, and investigators were not blinded to group allocation.

TCR beta CDR3 regions were amplified from RNA transcripts for repertoire sequencing. The first round was an RT-PCR using HTBI primers with the Qiagen OneStep RT-PCR kit, and this first round was followed by a second-round multiplex PCR, then size selection and purification. The libraries underwent paired-end sequencing with 100 bp reads on an Illumina HiSeq2000. As for how the authors treated the data: SOAPnuke was used to process the reads, removing any read that contained adapters or uncalled bases, had a mean Phred below 15, or lacked an exact match to the constant primer or identifier. COPE v1.2.5 was used to merge the high-quality paired reads. Unique nucleotide sequences were defined as clonotypes and aligned to IMGT TRB V, D and J references using MiTCR v1.1. Analysis was restricted to V-J combinations with a frequency above 0.0001, which covered about 99% of repertoires. For each V-J combination, a TCR clonal expansion and chaos score was defined as F50 clonal expansion divided by the chaos observed in the TCRdist matrix. Welch's t-statistics and random forest were used to narrow the features down to 13 V-J combinations, which were then fed into a naive Bayes classifier. The similarity between thyroid and blood repertoires was quantified using the Morisita-Horn index. TCRdb reanalyzed the raw reads on its own, using fastp at Q25 for trimming and MiXCR for clone calling, and kept in-frame beta chains. Rows are unified per CDR3 protein, each entry keeping the most common DNA and genes. It is TCRdb's table, rather than the study itself, that gives the V and J calls and clone size. In this sample the table shows about 210,000 distinct CDR3 sequences, 29% of which occur a single time. Together, the top ten hold 9.1% of the sample.

Ophthalmopathy patients were characterized by moderately to severely active disease, a Clinical Activity Score of at least 3, a NOSPECS grade of at least 4, and a disease duration under 3 months. Anyone with other autoimmune diseases, uncontrolled infections, pregnancy or lactation was excluded from the study. Diagnosis was based on clinical symptoms, serum thyroxine, TRAb, thyroid ultrasound and orbital computed tomography. Using Ficoll-Paque density gradient centrifugation, PBMCs were isolated from less than 13 ml of fresh peripheral blood. Trizol reagent was used to extract the total RNA, and its quality was then checked on an Agilent 2100 Bioanalyzer.

Sample: peripheral blood. This TCR came from a man aged 50-60 years with Graves' ophthalmopathy. Donor details come from another sample of the same person, matched by shared clones. The chain joins TRBV9 to TRBJ1-2, and 9 bases in between align with TRBD1. The CDR3: CASSVGGTGNYGYTF. The nucleotide sequence is given as TGTGCCAGCAGCGTAGGAGGGACAGGGAACTATGGCTATACCTTC.